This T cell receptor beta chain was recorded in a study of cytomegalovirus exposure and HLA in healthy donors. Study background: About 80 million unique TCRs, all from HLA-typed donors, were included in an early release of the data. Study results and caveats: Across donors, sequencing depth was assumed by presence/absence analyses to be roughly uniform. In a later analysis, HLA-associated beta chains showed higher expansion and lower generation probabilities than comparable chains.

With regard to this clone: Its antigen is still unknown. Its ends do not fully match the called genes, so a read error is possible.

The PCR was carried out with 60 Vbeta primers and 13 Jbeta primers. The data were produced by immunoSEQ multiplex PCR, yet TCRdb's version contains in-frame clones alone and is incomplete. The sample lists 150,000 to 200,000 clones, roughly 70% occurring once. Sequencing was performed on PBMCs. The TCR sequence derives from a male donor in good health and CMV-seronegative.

CDR3 sequence (DNA): TGTGCCAGTGGTTCCGGGACAGACCCTTCCATTAGATTT. This encodes CASGSGTDPSIRF. The chain has TRBV6-1 and TRBJ1-3; 7 nucleotides match TRBD1. This CDR3 contains 13 residues. The V gene's germline CDR1 is MNHNS and CDR2 SASEGT.